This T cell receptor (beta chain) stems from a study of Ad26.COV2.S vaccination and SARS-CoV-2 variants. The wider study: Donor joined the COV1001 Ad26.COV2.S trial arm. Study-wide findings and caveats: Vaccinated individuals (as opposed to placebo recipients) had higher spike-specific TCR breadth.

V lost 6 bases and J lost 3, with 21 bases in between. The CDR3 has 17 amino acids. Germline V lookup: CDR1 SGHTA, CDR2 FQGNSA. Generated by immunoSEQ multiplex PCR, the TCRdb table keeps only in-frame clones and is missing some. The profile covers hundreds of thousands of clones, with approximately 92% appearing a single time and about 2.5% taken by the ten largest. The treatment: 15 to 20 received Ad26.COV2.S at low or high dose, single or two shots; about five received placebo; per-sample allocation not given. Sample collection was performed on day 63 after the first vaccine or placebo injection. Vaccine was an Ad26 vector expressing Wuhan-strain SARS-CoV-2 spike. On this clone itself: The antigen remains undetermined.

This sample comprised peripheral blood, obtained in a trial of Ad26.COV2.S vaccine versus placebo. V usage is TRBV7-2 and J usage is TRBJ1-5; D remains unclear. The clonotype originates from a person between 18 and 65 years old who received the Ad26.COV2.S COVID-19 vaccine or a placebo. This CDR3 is CASSRNLAGWNNQPQHF. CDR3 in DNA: TGTGCCAGCAGTCGCAACTTAGCGGGGTGGAACAATCAGCCCCAGCATTTT.